The 27 T cell receptor beta chains in this list originate from one sample, sequenced in a study of control samples from healthy donors and cancer patients. Sequencing used immunoSEQ multiplex PCR; TCRdb keeps in-frame clones, though not all of them. The sample has under 90,000 clones; 85% to 95% are singletons. The sequenced material came from blood. The receptor source for this set is a woman aged 55-70 years in good health.

This chain links TRBV18 with TRBJ1-2; unclear D gene. This CDR3 has 15 residues. The germline V and J ends were trimmed by 1 base and 3 bases, with 12 bases remaining between them. Germline assignment: CDR1 KGHSH and CDR2 LQKENI. The CDR3 coding sequence is TGTGCCAGCTCACCACAGCCGGGGTTAGACTATGGCTACACCTTC. Translation gives CASSPQPGLDYGYTF.

The rearrangement joins TRBV2 to TRBJ1-3; weak D call: TRBD1 (5 bases). Germline V gives CDR1 SNHLY, CDR2 FYNNEI. V lost 5 bases and J 0 bases, leaving 14 bases between the germline ends. The CDR3 sequence is 16 residues long. The CDR3: CASSLLPTVSGNTIYF. The CDR3 nucleotides are TGTGCCAGCAGTCTCCTACCGACAGTCTCTGGAAACACCATATATTTT.

The rearrangement uses TRBV28 and TRBJ2-7, with D perhaps TRBD1 (6 bases). Trimming cost V 6 bases and J 2 bases, with 14 bases left between them. Germline V gene lookup returns CDR1 MDHEN and CDR2 SYDVKM. The CDR3 is 14 amino acids. This CDR3 is CASSAGTRTYEQYF. CDR3 nucleotide sequence: TGTGCCAGCAGCGCCGGGACACGGACCTACGAGCAGTACTTC.

This clone was counted a few times. The V call is TRBV2, the J call TRBJ2-6; D call uncertain. The V end lost 6 bases, the J end lost 2 bases, and 8 bases lay between the germline ends. Per the germline V gene, CDR1 is SNHLY and CDR2 is FYNNEI. This CDR3 is 14 amino acids long. CDR3 nucleotide sequence: TGTGCCAGCAGAAAAGACGCTGGGGCCAACGTCCTGACTTTC. Protein: CASRKDAGANVLTF.

V usage is TRBV11-2 and J usage is TRBJ1-1; the D gene is possibly TRBD1 (5 bases). Trimming stripped 5 bases from V and 8 bases from J, with 15 bases between. CDR1 and CDR2 from the germline V gene are SGHAT and FQNNGV. CDR3 size: 13 residues. The CDR3 loop reads CASSQGVLLEAFF. The CDR3 region has the DNA TGTGCCAGCAGCCAAGGGGTCCTCCTGGAAGCTTTCTTT.

The chain uses TRBV2 and TRBJ2-7; D not resolved. The CDR3 sequence is 10 residues long. The germline CDR1 and CDR2 sequences are SNHLY and FYNNEI. V lost 9 bases to trimming and J lost 5 bases, with 8 bases between them. CDR3 DNA: TGTGCCAGTAACCGGGACGAGCAGTACTTC. Its translation: CASNRDEQYF.

CDR3 bases: TGTGCCAGCAGTGAGGTGTCCCGCTATGGCTACACCTTC. As protein: CASSEVSRYGYTF. This sequence joins TRBV2 and TRBJ1-2; D unclear. Germline lookup yields CDR1 SNHLY and CDR2 FYNNEI. The V and J ends lost 3 bases and 4 bases respectively, with 9 bases between them. The CDR3 consists of 13 residues.

The rearrangement links TRBV9 to TRBJ2-7; 13 positions agree with TRBD2. The germline gives CDR1 SGDLS, CDR2 YYNGEE. The CDR3 loop spans 15 amino acids. The V gene end was trimmed by 3 bases and the J gene end by 4 bases; junction bases not matched to a gene: 4. The CDR3 region is CASSASLAGGYEQYF. In nucleotides, the CDR3 is TGTGCCAGCAGCGCGTCACTAGCGGGAGGGTACGAGCAGTACTTC.

V and J are TRBV28 and TRBJ2-1, with 12 bases lining up with TRBD1. CDR3 size: 16 residues. Germline V gives CDR1 MDHEN, CDR2 SYDVKM. J gave up 7 bases and V 6 bases, and 10 bases lay outside the gene matches. The CDR3: CASSSAGTGGHNEQFF. Written as DNA, the CDR3 is TGTGCCAGCAGCTCGGCCGGGACAGGGGGCCATAATGAGCAGTTCTTC.

The gene calls are TRBV28 and TRBJ1-2; TRBD1 matches at 7 bases. The V gene's germline CDR1 is MDHEN and CDR2 SYDVKM. This CDR3 region has 11 residues. Trimming took 10 bases from V and 5 from J; bases not matched to a gene: 4. CDR3 coding DNA: TGTGCCACTCAGGGGGGGTATGGCTACACCTTC. Its protein is CATQGGYGYTF.

This sequence joins TRBV28 and TRBJ2-1, with 7 bases identical to TRBD2. Germline CDR1 MDHEN, CDR2 SYDVKM. The CDR3 runs to 16 residues. V lost 6 bases to trimming and J lost 9 bases; unmatched junction nucleotides: 17. The CDR3 reads CASSPNTRGRATEQFF. DNA of the CDR3: TGTGCCAGCAGCCCAAATACTCGCGGGAGAGCGACTGAGCAGTTCTTC.

The chain uses TRBV24-1 and TRBJ2-3; 8 bases fit TRBD1. Germline CDR1 reads KGHDR; CDR2 reads SFDVKD. V lost 4 bases to trimming and J lost 3 bases; unmatched junction nucleotides: 2. The CDR3 runs to 14 residues. CDR3 nucleotide sequence: TGTGCCACCAGTGACCAGGGGGCAACAGATACGCAGTATTTT. Translated, it gives CATSDQGATDTQYF.

The chain joins TRBV7-9 to TRBJ1-1; a weak D match, TRBD1 (5 bases). Trimming pared 2 bases from V and 10 bases from J, leaving 17 bases between. Germline loops: CDR1 SEHNR, CDR2 FQNEAQ (reference sequence). The CDR3 has 14 amino acids. The CDR3 DNA reads as TGTGCCAGCAGCTTATCATCGACAGCCCGTGGAGCTTTCTTT. Translated, it gives CASSLSSTARGAFF.

The rearrangement uses TRBV7-2 and TRBJ1-1; D may be TRBD1 (5 bases). V was shortened by 1 base and J by 8 bases, with 14 bases between the two germline ends. Germline CDR1 and CDR2: SGHTA and FQGNSA. The CDR3 totals 14 residues. The CDR3 spells CASSLVAGREEAFF. The CDR3 DNA is TGTGCCAGCAGCTTAGTGGCGGGGCGCGAAGAAGCTTTCTTT.

This sequence joins TRBV4-3 and TRBJ1-4; D is unclear. In germline, CDR1 is LGHNA, CDR2 YSLEER. The CDR3 is made up of 14 amino acids. V was cut by 4 bases and J by 4 bases, with 10 bases left in between. CDR3 in DNA: TGCGCCAGCAGCCGGGAATTAATTAATGAAAAACTGTTTTTT. This codes for CASSRELINEKLFF.

V and J are TRBV4-1 and TRBJ2-2, with TRBD1 matching over 7 bases. The ends lost 3 bases at V and 0 bases at J; junction bases unmatched: 4. CDR1 is MGHRA and CDR2 is YSYEKL in the germline V gene. This CDR3 has 16 residues. CDR3 amino acids: CASSHTGTANTGELFF. DNA of the CDR3: TGCGCCAGCAGCCATACCGGGACAGCGAACACCGGGGAGCTGTTTTTT.

The chain links TRBV5-1 to TRBJ2-3; D gene ambiguous. The CDR3 spans 14 residues. From germline, CDR1 is SGHRS and CDR2 YFSETQ. V was clipped by 4 bases and J by 5 bases, with 14 bases between them. The chain's CDR3 is CASSPRFDEDTQYF. In nucleotides, the CDR3 is TGCGCCAGCAGCCCCCGTTTCGACGAAGATACGCAGTATTTT.

The chain employs TRBV3-1 (or the pseudogene TRBV3-2) and TRBJ2-2; 9 bases match TRBD1. Trimming removed 1 base from V and 3 bases from J; junction bases left unmatched: 0. The germline CDR1 and CDR2 sequences are LGHDT and YNNKEL (reference sequence). The length of the CDR3 is 15 residues. CDR3 in amino acids: CASSQGTGDTGELFF. The CDR3 DNA is TGTGCCAGCAGCCAAGGGACAGGGGACACCGGGGAGCTGTTTTTT.

The chain joins TRBV7-3 to TRBJ2-1; D ambiguous. Germline V gene sequence: CDR1 SGHTA, CDR2 FQGTGA. CDR3 length equals 15 residues. Trimming left V 4 bases short and J 1 base short, with 11 bases between. The CDR3 protein is CASSSVPGSYNEQFF. The CDR3 DNA follows: TGTGCCAGCAGCTCCGTCCCAGGTTCCTACAATGAGCAGTTCTTC.

This clone was counted a few times. This chain joins TRBV28 and TRBJ1-1, with 8 bases fitting TRBD1. Looked up from germline, CDR1 is MDHEN and CDR2 is SYDVKM. The length of the CDR3 is 15 residues. The junction had 6 bases not matched to a gene; V was cut back by 2 bases and J by 4 bases. For the CDR3, the DNA is TGTGCCAGCAGTTTACAGGGGGCGCGGGGCACTGAAGCTTTCTTT. It specifies CASSLQGARGTEAFF.

The chain joins TRBV18 to TRBJ2-5; 8 bases agree with TRBD2. With V trimmed by 3 bases and J by 4 bases, 7 bases remained unmatched. Germline CDR1 and CDR2: KGHSH and LQKENI. CDR3 size: 15 residues. CDR3 residues: CASSPLTSGRETQYF. In DNA, the CDR3 is TGTGCCAGCTCACCCTTGACGAGCGGGAGAGAGACCCAGTACTTC.

This clone has a handful of counts. The gene calls are TRBV5-1 and TRBJ2-7, with D possibly matching TRBD2 (6 bases). The CDR3 has 15 residues. The V gene's germline CDR1 is SGHRS and CDR2 YFSETQ. Between the trimmed V and J ends, which lost 0 bases and 5 bases, there was a span of 15 bases. In DNA, the CDR3 is TGCGCCAGCAGCTTGGCTAGCGCGGGCCTTCACGAGCAGTACTTC. This codes for CASSLASAGLHEQYF.

This chain joins TRBV19 and TRBJ2-5, with TRBD2 matching over 8 bases. This CDR3 is built from 20 residues. The germline CDR1 and CDR2 sequences are LNHDA and SQIVND (reference sequence). V gave up 3 bases and J gave up 5 bases; unmatched junction bases: 23. The CDR3 reads CASSMSAARWLAGVQETQYF. As DNA, the CDR3 is TGTGCCAGTAGTATGTCGGCAGCCCGATGGCTAGCGGGCGTACAGGAGACCCAGTACTTC.

The genes are TRBV11-2 and TRBJ1-1; D not resolved. Looked up from germline, CDR1 is SGHAT and CDR2 is FQNNGV. The CDR3 is 12 residues long. The V and J ends lost 2 bases and 11 bases respectively, with 12 bases between them. The CDR3, as DNA: TGTGCCAGCAGCTTAAATTTCCCGGCCGCTTTCTTT. Translating it yields CASSLNFPAAFF.

J is TRBJ2-3 and V is TRBV28; 11 bases are a match to TRBD2. Germline V gene sequence: CDR1 MDHEN, CDR2 SYDVKM. V was clipped by 6 bases and J by 5 bases; unmatched bases: 4. This CDR3 contains 14 residues. The CDR3 here is CASSLAGGGDTQYF. The CDR3 nucleotides read TGTGCCAGCAGCTTAGCGGGAGGGGGAGATACGCAGTATTTT.

The chain couples TRBV5-1 to TRBJ2-6; no firm D call. This CDR3 contains 11 residues. Germline V gives CDR1 SGHRS, CDR2 YFSETQ. Trimming shortened V by 8 bases and J by 1 base, and 1 base separated the two germline ends. DNA of the CDR3: TGCGCCAGTTCTGGGGCCAACGTCCTGACTTTC. Translated: CASSGANVLTF.

V usage is TRBV5-1 and J usage is TRBJ1-5; D remains unclear. CDR1 and CDR2 from the germline V gene are SGHRS and YFSETQ. This CDR3 region has 14 residues. V was clipped by 4 bases and J by 6 bases, with 14 bases between them. Written as DNA, the CDR3 is TGCGCCAGCAGCCAACTAGGAGGAGGTCAGCCCCAGCATTTT. This gives the protein CASSQLGGGQPQHF.